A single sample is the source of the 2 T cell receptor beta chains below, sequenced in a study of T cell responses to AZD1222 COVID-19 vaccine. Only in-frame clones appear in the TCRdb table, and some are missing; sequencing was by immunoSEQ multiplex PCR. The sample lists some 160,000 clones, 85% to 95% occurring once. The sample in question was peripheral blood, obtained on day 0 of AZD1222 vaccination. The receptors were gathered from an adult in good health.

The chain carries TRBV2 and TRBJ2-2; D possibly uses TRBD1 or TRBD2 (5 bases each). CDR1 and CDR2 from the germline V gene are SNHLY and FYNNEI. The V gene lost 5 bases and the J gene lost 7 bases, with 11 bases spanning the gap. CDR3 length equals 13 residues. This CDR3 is CASSLEGFGELFF. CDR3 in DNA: TGTGCCAGCAGTCTAGAGGGGTTCGGGGAGCTGTTTTTT. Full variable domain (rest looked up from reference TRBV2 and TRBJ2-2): EPEVTQTPSHQVTQMGQEVILRCVPISNHLYFYWYRQILGQKVEFLVSFYNNEISEKSEIFDDQFSVERPDGSNFTLKIRSTKLEDSAMYFCASSLEGFGELFFGEGSRLTVL.

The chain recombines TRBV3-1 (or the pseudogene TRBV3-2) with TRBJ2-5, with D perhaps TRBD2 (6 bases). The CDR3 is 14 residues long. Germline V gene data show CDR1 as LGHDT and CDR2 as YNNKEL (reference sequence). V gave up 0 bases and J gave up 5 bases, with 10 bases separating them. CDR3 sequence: CASSQEVGGETQYF. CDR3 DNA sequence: TGTGCCAGCAGCCAAGAGGTAGGAGGGGAGACCCAGTACTTC.